These 29 T cell receptor beta chains were all obtained from the same sample, sequenced in a study of immune heterogeneity within non-small cell lung tumors. TCRs were amplified from 450 to 700 ng gDNA of bulk tumor per sample. Biopsy collection occurred during surgery, with several far-apart biopsies per primary tumor. Their non-small cell lung cancer was newly diagnosed and untreated, and the patients underwent curative surgery. With 32 V and 13 J primers, multiplex PCR amplified the TCR beta CDR3. TCRdb re-called the multiplex PCR reads with MiXCR, one entry per CDR3 protein. The sample shows 9,000 to 13,000 distinct CDR3 sequences, under 25% of them seen only once. What was sequenced was lung tumor tissue. These receptors originate from a man in his sixties with non-small cell lung cancer.

By proportion, this clonotype is medium-sized (0.01 to 0.1%). The chain joins TRBV20-1 to TRBJ2-1; 12 nucleotides match TRBD1. Germline loops: CDR1 DFQATT, CDR2 SNEGSKA (reference sequence). V shed 7 bases and J 8 bases; nucleotides not matched to a gene: 3. The CDR3 spans 12 residues. CDR3 DNA sequence: TGCAGTGGGGGACAGGGGGCCGATGAGCAGTTCTTC. It encodes CSGGQGADEQFF.

This clonotype is classed as medium-sized. This chain joins TRBV6-1 and TRBJ1-2, with TRBD1 matching 9 bases. Germline assignment: CDR1 MNHNS and CDR2 SASEGT. The junction had 6 bases not matched to a gene; V was cut back by 6 bases and J by 7 bases. The CDR3 loop spans 13 amino acids. The CDR3 region has the DNA TGTGCCAGCAGATCCGGGACAGGGAGTGGCTACACCTTC. Its protein is CASRSGTGSGYTF.

J is TRBJ2-3 and V is TRBV20-1; TRBD2 agrees at 9 bases. Losses at the gene ends were 3 bases for V and 2 bases for J; bases not matched to a gene: 6. The CDR3 length is 15 residues. The germline V gene encodes CDR1 DFQATT and CDR2 SNEGSKA (reference sequence). For the CDR3, the DNA is TGCAGTGCTAGCCTAGCGGGATGGAACACAGATACGCAGTATTTT. Translated, it gives CSASLAGWNTDTQYF.

On this clonotype: Possible read error: a much larger clone is one base away. The rearrangement uses TRBV10-3 and TRBJ1-6, with 8 bases lining up with TRBD1. The CDR3 consists of 15 residues. V lost 6 bases, J lost 10 bases, and 11 bases stayed unmatched. The germline V gene has CDR1 ENHRY and CDR2 SYGVKD. The CDR3: CAISKQGGDRSPLHF. The CDR3 DNA reads as TGTGCCATCAGCAAACAGGGGGGCGATAGGTCACCCCTCCACTTT.

This clonotype is termed medium-sized (0.01 to 0.1%). V gene TRBV5-1 combines with J gene TRBJ1-4, with TRBD1 matching 8 bases. V dropped 0 bases and J dropped 7; count of bases not matched to a gene: 5. This CDR3 comprises 15 residues. CDR1 SGHRS and CDR2 YFSETQ come from the germline V gene. Here the CDR3 DNA reads TGCGCCAGCAGCTTGGCGGGGACAGGAGGTGAAAAACTGTTTTTT. This encodes CASSLAGTGGEKLFF.

This clonotype turned up a few times. The CDR3 here is CASSEQYTEAFF. In DNA form, the CDR3 reads TGTGCCAGCAGTGAACAGTACACTGAAGCTTTCTTT. The V call is TRBV6-1, the J call TRBJ1-1; D ambiguous. The CDR3 extends over 12 amino acids. V was clipped by 2 bases and J by 3 bases, with 4 bases between them. Germline CDR1 and CDR2: MNHNS and SASEGT.

Sample share makes this clonotype medium-sized. The chain employs TRBV12-3 or TRBV12-4 and TRBJ1-5; D is uncertain. Trimming took 7 bases from V and 4 from J, leaving 8 bases between them. CDR3 length: 12 amino acids. Here the CDR3 reads CASKYANQPQHF. CDR3 DNA: TGTGCCAGCAAGTATGCAAATCAGCCCCAGCATTTT.

This clonotype is medium-sized (0.01 to 0.1%). The chain recombines TRBV27 with TRBJ1-1; TRBD1 aligns across 7 bases. V was pared by 5 bases and J by 2 bases, with 8 bases of the junction left unmatched. The CDR3 is made up of 15 amino acids. Germline CDR1 MNHEY, CDR2 SMNVEV (reference sequence). Here the CDR3 DNA reads TGTGCCAGCAGTCTTCGACAGGGCATAAACACTGAAGCTTTCTTT. It yields the protein CASSLRQGINTEAFF.

This clonotype was seen ten or more times. The chain employs TRBV6-1 and TRBJ2-5; tentatively, D is TRBD1 (7 bases). Germline V lookup: CDR1 MNHNS, CDR2 SASEGT. This CDR3 comprises 13 residues. V was cut by 7 bases and J by 7 bases, with 16 bases left in between. The CDR3 region is CASTQGGVGTQYF. The CDR3 nucleotides read TGTGCCAGCACCCAGGGGGGCGTAGGGACCCAGTACTTC.

The table lists this clonotype with many counts. V usage is TRBV20-1 and J usage is TRBJ2-7; D is ambiguous. The length of the CDR3 is 11 residues. Germline V CDR1 and CDR2: DFQATT, SNEGSKA (reference sequence). The germline V and J ends were trimmed by 3 bases and 4 bases, with 7 bases remaining between them. The chain's CDR3 is CSASPQYEQYF. DNA of the CDR3: TGCAGTGCTAGTCCTCAATACGAGCAGTACTTC.

A remark on this clonotype: This may come from a read error, since a much larger clone is one base off. V usage is TRBV12-5 and J usage is TRBJ2-5; 7 positions match TRBD2. Germline V gene data show CDR1 as LGHNT and CDR2 as FRNRAP. This CDR3 region has 12 residues. CDR3 nucleotides: TGTGTGGGGGGGAGCGAGGGAGAGACCCAGTACTTC. Translated, it gives CVGGSEGETQYF. Drawing the rest from reference TRBV12-5 and TRBJ2-5, the complete variable domain is DARVTQTPRHKVTEMGQEVTMRCQPILGHNTVFWYRQTMMQGLELLAYFRNRAPLDDSGMPKDRFSAEMPDATLATLKIQPSEPRDSAVYFCVGGSEGETQYFGPGTRLLVL.

This clonotype was picked up a small number of times. The chain recombines TRBV4-1 with TRBJ2-7, with TRBD2 identical over 12 bases. The CDR3 totals 15 residues. The germline gives CDR1 MGHRA, CDR2 YSYEKL. With V trimmed by 2 bases and J by 4 bases, 3 bases remained unmatched. The CDR3 region has the DNA TGCGCCAGCAGCCAACCGACTAGCGGGAGTTACGAGCAGTACTTC. Residues: CASSQPTSGSYEQYF.

This clonotype was detected a few times. The chain combines TRBV7-2 with TRBJ1-3; no clear D gene. The CDR3 loop spans 16 amino acids. CDR1 is SGHTA, CDR2 FQGNSA, per germline. V lost 1 base, J lost 4 bases, and 14 bases lay in between. The CDR3: CASSLGPVITGNTIYF. CDR3 DNA: TGTGCCAGCAGCTTAGGGCCAGTAATTACGGGAAACACCATATATTTT.

Within the sample, this clonotype is medium-sized (0.01 to 0.1%). The chain uses TRBV2 and TRBJ1-2; 7 positions match TRBD1. The CDR3 has 14 amino acids. Per germline, CDR1 SNHLY and CDR2 FYNNEI. V was clipped by 3 bases and J by 4 bases; unmatched bases: 5. The CDR3 is CASSEWDRSYGYTF. The DNA for the CDR3 is TGTGCCAGCAGTGAGTGGGACAGAAGCTATGGCTACACCTTC. Drawing the rest from reference TRBV2 and TRBJ1-2, the complete variable domain is EPEVTQTPSHQVTQMGQEVILRCVPISNHLYFYWYRQILGQKVEFLVSFYNNEISEKSEIFDDQFSVERPDGSNFTLKIRSTKLEDSAMYFCASSEWDRSYGYTFGSGTRLTVV.

In this sample, this clonotype turned up many times. The J gene is TRBJ2-2, the V gene TRBV7-8; possibly TRBD1 for D (7 bases). The CDR3 spans 15 residues. Trimming left V 5 bases short and J 4 bases short, with 14 bases between. The germline V gene encodes CDR1 SGHVS and CDR2 FQNEAQ. CDR3 coding DNA: TGTGCCAGCAGCACGGGGGACAGACGCACCGGGGAGCTGTTTTTT. This encodes CASSTGDRRTGELFF.

In its sample, this clonotype is medium-sized. This chain uses TRBV20-1 with TRBJ2-3; 9 nucleotides align to TRBD2. V gave up 5 bases and J gave up 1 base; unmatched junction bases: 4. From germline, CDR1 is DFQATT and CDR2 SNEGSKA (reference sequence). This CDR3 contains 14 residues. CDR3 loop: CSALVAGGTDTQYF. The CDR3, as DNA: TGCAGTGCTCTCGTAGCGGGAGGCACAGATACGCAGTATTTT.

This clonotype is medium-sized within its sample. The chain couples TRBV12-5 to TRBJ2-1; unclear D gene. Looked up from germline, CDR1 is LGHNT and CDR2 is FRNRAP. The CDR3 has 15 residues. The V gene lost 8 bases and the J gene lost 2 bases, with 16 bases spanning the gap. CDR3 region: CASLAAVAAYNEQFF. The CDR3 region has the DNA TGTGCTAGTTTGGCGGCGGTCGCCGCCTACAATGAGCAGTTCTTC.

This clonotype is categorized as medium-sized (0.01 to 0.1%). The CDR3 region has the DNA TGCAGTGCTCGGAGAGGGACAGGGCTTGGTGAGCAGTACTTC. Protein product: CSARRGTGLGEQYF. V gene TRBV20-1 combines with J gene TRBJ2-7, with 9 bases fitting TRBD1. The CDR3 runs to 14 residues. Per the germline V gene, CDR1 is DFQATT and CDR2 is SNEGSKA (reference sequence). Trimming took 5 bases from V and 7 from J; bases not matched to a gene: 12.

This clonotype was recorded at least ten times. The chain links TRBV11-3 to TRBJ2-1; 15 bases are shared with TRBD2. V dropped 4 bases and J dropped 5; count of bases not matched to a gene: 12. Per the germline V gene, CDR1 is SGHNT and CDR2 is YENEEA. The CDR3 spans 19 residues. The CDR3 nucleotides are TGTGCCAGCAGCTCTTACGAGGGACTAGCGGGAGGCCCCAACAATGAGCAGTTCTTC. Amino acid sequence: CASSSYEGLAGGPNNEQFF. The full variable domain, rest sourced from reference TRBV11-3 and TRBJ2-1, is EAGVVQSPRYKIIEKKQPVAFWCNPISGHNTLYWYLQNLGQGPELLIRYENEEAVDDSQLPKDRFSAERLKGVDSTLKIQPAELGDSAVYLCASSSYEGLAGGPNNEQFFGPGTRLTVL.

This clonotype came up a few times. This chain uses TRBV9 with TRBJ2-1, with 10 bases fitting TRBD2. The CDR3 is made up of 15 amino acids. V lost 0 bases to trimming and J lost 7 bases; unmatched junction nucleotides: 4. Germline V gene data show CDR1 as SGDLS and CDR2 as YYNGEE. The CDR3 DNA is TGTGCCAGCAGCGTAGCCAGCGGGAGGGGGAATGAGCAGTTCTTC. It translates to CASSVASGRGNEQFF.

The genes are TRBV18 and TRBJ2-5; no clear D gene. Per germline, CDR1 KGHSH and CDR2 LQKENI. V dropped 6 bases and J dropped 7 bases, with 18 bases sitting between them. The CDR3 has 14 amino acids. The CDR3 DNA sequence: TGTGCCAGCTCGTCCTCAGGCGGCCCGGGGACCCAGTACTTC. Translation: CASSSSGGPGTQYF.

By share, this clonotype ranks as medium-sized (0.01 to 0.1%). The chain's CDR3 is CASSPRDASGSTYEQYF. CDR3 DNA: TGTGCCAGCAGCCCCCGCGACGCTAGCGGGAGTACATACGAGCAGTACTTC. The rearrangement links TRBV11-3 to TRBJ2-7, with 10 bases fitting TRBD2. Germline V gene sequence: CDR1 SGHNT, CDR2 YENEEA. The CDR3 loop spans 17 amino acids. Trimming removed 5 bases from V and 4 bases from J; junction bases left unmatched: 14.

This clonotype is medium-sized. V and J are TRBV19 and TRBJ2-1, with a possible D match to TRBD2 (5 bases). Trimming shortened V by 7 bases and J by 6 bases, and 13 bases separated the two germline ends. There are 13 residues in the CDR3. Germline V gene data show CDR1 as LNHDA and CDR2 as SQIVND (reference sequence). The CDR3 nucleotides are TGTGCCAGTACTACGGGGAAATCCAATGAGCAGTTCTTC. Encoded protein: CASTTGKSNEQFF.

In this sample, this clonotype turned up a few times. V gene TRBV6-1 combines with J gene TRBJ2-1; TRBD2 agrees at 7 bases. Per germline, CDR1 MNHNS and CDR2 SASEGT. CDR3 size: 16 residues. Unmatched junction bases numbered 16, after V lost 7 bases and J lost 7 bases. This chain's CDR3 is CASILGAGARLNEQFF. CDR3 sequence (DNA): TGTGCCAGCATCCTAGGGGCGGGAGCCCGCTTAAATGAGCAGTTCTTC.

In this sample, this clonotype turned up a few times. The chain uses TRBV18 and TRBJ2-5; TRBD2 agrees at 11 bases. The V gene's germline CDR1 is KGHSH and CDR2 LQKENI. CDR3 length: 15 residues. The V and J ends lost 1 base and 8 bases, in that order; junction bases with no gene match: 6. The CDR3 nucleotides read TGTGCCAGCTCACCACGAACAGGACTAGCGGGCACCCAGTACTTC. The encoded protein is CASSPRTGLAGTQYF.

The rearrangement links TRBV12-3 or TRBV12-4 to TRBJ2-3; D gene unclear. The CDR3 contains 13 residues. With 0 bases removed from V and 6 bases from J, the gap between germline ends came to 7 bases. The CDR3 sequence is CASSLAPPDTQYF. CDR3 coding DNA: TGTGCCAGCAGTTTAGCCCCCCCGGATACGCAGTATTTT.

In its sample, this clonotype is medium-sized. V usage is TRBV19 and J usage is TRBJ2-5; D is uncertain. Germline lookup yields CDR1 LNHDA and CDR2 SQIVND (reference sequence). The CDR3 is 13 residues long. Trimming removed 3 bases from V and 3 bases from J, with 8 bases in between. CDR3: CASSISVEETQYF. The CDR3 DNA reads TGTGCCAGTAGTATTTCTGTCGAAGAGACCCAGTACTTC. Combining the CDR3 with reference TRBV19 and TRBJ2-5 gives the whole variable domain DGGITQSPKYLFRKEGQNVTLSCEQNLNHDAMYWYRQDPGQGLRLIYYSQIVNDFQKGDIAEGYSVSREKKESFPLTVTSAQKNPTAFYLCASSISVEETQYFGPGTRLLVL.

The J gene is TRBJ2-3, the V gene TRBV20-1; 8 nucleotides agree with TRBD1. Germline V gene lookup returns CDR1 DFQATT and CDR2 SNEGSKA (reference sequence). There are 14 residues in the CDR3. Trimming removed 5 bases from V and 5 bases from J; junction bases left unmatched: 9. The CDR3 DNA reads as TGCAGTGCTGCTTCGGACAGGGCCGGAGATACGCAGTATTTT. It encodes CSAASDRAGDTQYF.

This clonotype has just a few counts. The rearrangement links TRBV28 to TRBJ2-3, with D maybe TRBD2 (5 bases). V was cut by 7 bases and J by 6 bases, with 14 bases left in between. This CDR3 has 13 amino acids. In germline, CDR1 is MDHEN, CDR2 SYDVKM. The CDR3 nucleotides are TGTGCCAGCACACTCCCCGGGGTCGATACGCAGTATTTT. Its translation: CASTLPGVDTQYF. The whole variable domain, remainder taken from reference TRBV28 and TRBJ2-3, is DVKVTQSSRYLVKRTGEKVFLECVQDMDHENMFWYRQDPGLGLRLIYFSYDVKMKEKGDIPEGYSVSREKKERFSLILESASTNQTSMYLCASTLPGVDTQYFGPGTRLTVL.